Sequencing of this T cell receptor beta chain was carried out in a study of identical twins. TCRdb redid the calling of the 5' RACE reads with MiXCR, one entry per CDR3 protein. The table includes some 760,000 distinct CDR3 sequences, roughly 18% detected once. V gave up 5 bases and J gave up 2 bases; unmatched junction bases: 9. Germline V lookup: CDR1 SGHVS, CDR2 FNYEAQ. CDR3 length: 16 amino acids. Healthy Caucasians were all of the donors. The same data also went into a second study, on T cells expressing NK-cell markers.

The receptor was derived from a woman between 18 and 29 years old in good health. The source material was PBMCs. V is TRBV7-6 and J is TRBJ2-7, with 10 bases lining up with TRBD1. This CDR3 reads CASSARGQGITYEQYF. As DNA, the CDR3 is TGTGCCAGCAGCGCACGGGGACAGGGGATCACCTACGAGCAGTACTTC.